The 32 T cell receptor beta chains listed next were all sequenced from one sample in a study of molecular identifiers for immune sequencing clone quantification. TCRdb used MiXCR to reprocess the PCR reads, holding one entry per CDR3 protein. The data hold around 480,000 distinct CDR3 sequences, with around 25% observed a single time. The sequencing sample was made of naive CD8+ T cells from blood, with Jurkat cell RNA spiked in. Indicated subset: FACS-sorted CD8+CD4-CCR7+CD45RA+ naive T cells. The receptors were gathered from a human donor in good health. Some libraries in this study had Jurkat cell RNA spiked in.

Worth noting for this clonotype: This could be a read error, since a much larger clone is one nucleotide away. This chain joins TRBV23-1 and TRBJ2-5; D may be TRBD1 or TRBD2 (6 bases each). TRBV23-1 is an open reading frame whose function is uncertain. The V gene lost 4 bases and the J gene lost 3 bases, with 15 bases spanning the gap. The CDR3 totals 15 residues. In nucleotides, the CDR3 is TGCGCCAGCAGTCGGAGGGCAGGGGCAAAAGAGACCCAGTACTTC. It yields the protein CASSRRAGAKETQYF.

The rearrangement uses TRBV20-1 and TRBJ1-6, with a weak D call TRBD1 (6 bases). The CDR3 contains 13 residues. V dropped 3 bases and J dropped 11 bases, with 14 bases sitting between them. Germline CDR1 and CDR2: DFQATT and SNEGSKA (reference sequence). The CDR3 reads CSARPQGNPPLHF. As DNA, the CDR3 is TGCAGTGCTAGGCCACAGGGAAATCCACCCCTCCACTTT.

The chain combines TRBV7-3 with TRBJ2-3; possible D gene TRBD2, 6 bases. This CDR3 has 15 residues. Germline loops: CDR1 SGHTA, CDR2 FQGTGA. V was clipped by 5 bases and J by 4 bases, with 16 bases between them. The chain's CDR3 is CASSPVPGESDTQYF. In nucleotides, the CDR3 is TGTGCCAGCAGCCCCGTCCCGGGAGAGTCAGATACGCAGTATTTT.

This clonotype has ten or more counts. V usage is TRBV9 and J usage is TRBJ2-6, with D possibly TRBD2 on 5 matching bases. The CDR3 has 17 residues. Trimming pared 0 bases from V and 4 bases from J, leaving 14 bases between. Germline values: CDR1 SGDLS, CDR2 YYNGEE. This CDR3 is CASSVGRTWNGANVLTF. As DNA, the CDR3 is TGTGCCAGCAGCGTAGGGAGGACTTGGAACGGGGCCAACGTCCTGACTTTC.

At least ten counts were recorded for this clonotype. The J gene is TRBJ2-2, the V gene TRBV24-1; no firm D call. The V gene lost 0 bases and the J gene lost 5 bases, with 3 bases spanning the gap. The CDR3 extends over 13 amino acids. Germline assignment: CDR1 KGHDR and CDR2 SFDVKD. The CDR3 bases are TGTGCCACCAGTGATTTGCTGACCGGGGAGCTGTTTTTT. This encodes CATSDLLTGELFF.

This clonotype was counted many times. The chain couples TRBV12-3 or TRBV12-4 to TRBJ1-5, with TRBD1 matching over 8 bases. The CDR3 length is 15 residues. V was clipped by 1 base and J by 4 bases; unmatched bases: 3. The CDR3 DNA sequence: TGTGCCAGCAGTTTAGATACAGGGGGTAATCAGCCCCAGCATTTT. It specifies CASSLDTGGNQPQHF.

The chain is built from TRBV19 and TRBJ2-1; 9 bases fit TRBD1. Germline CDR1 and CDR2: LNHDA and SQIVND (reference sequence). The CDR3 covers 18 residues. V shed 3 bases and J 1 base; nucleotides not matched to a gene: 10. The CDR3 DNA reads as TGTGCCAGTAGTATCTCCTTCTCAGACAGGGGGTCCTACAATGAGCAGTTCTTC. It encodes CASSISFSDRGSYNEQFF.

The genes are TRBV4-3 and TRBJ2-5; D might be TRBD1 (6 bases). The V gene's germline CDR1 is LGHNA and CDR2 YSLEER. V was clipped by 1 base and J by 1 base, with 7 bases between them. The CDR3 length is 14 residues. CDR3 DNA: TGCGCCAGCAGCCAAGCGACAGGCCAAGAGACCCAGTACTTC. Its translation is CASSQATGQETQYF.

This clonotype was counted many times. The chain has TRBV6-5 and TRBJ2-7, with 7 bases lining up with TRBD2. Germline V gene sequence: CDR1 MNHEY, CDR2 SVGAGI. V was pared by 6 bases and J by 5 bases, with 1 base of the junction left unmatched. The CDR3 contains 11 residues. The DNA of the CDR3 is TGTGCCAGCAGGGCGGGAGACGAGCAGTACTTC. Its translation is CASRAGDEQYF.

Remarks on this clonotype: Germline and junction disagree at one end, which may indicate a read error. The chain uses TRBV5-6 and TRBJ1-6, with D perhaps TRBD1 (6 bases). This CDR3 spans 16 amino acids. The germline V gene has CDR1 SGHDT and CDR2 YYEEEE. CDR3 bases: TGCGCCAGCAGCTTGCAACTCAGGGGTGCGCATTCACCCCTCCACTTT. This sequence encodes CASSLQLRGAHSPLHF.

This chain links TRBV21-1 with TRBJ1-1; the D call of TRBD1 is as the table states it, not checked on the DNA. TRBV21-1 is annotated as a pseudogene. This CDR3 is built from 15 residues. The CDR3 DNA sequence: TGTGCCAGCGGCAAAGCTGACAGATCGAACACTGAAGCTTTCTTT. The encoded protein is CASGKADRSNTEAFF.

This clonotype has a count of ten or more. The V and J genes are TRBV20-1 and TRBJ1-5, with TRBD1 matching 7 bases. The germline V gene encodes CDR1 DFQATT and CDR2 SNEGSKA (reference sequence). V gave up 4 bases and J gave up 2 bases; unmatched junction bases: 5. The CDR3 extends over 14 amino acids. CDR3 amino acids: CSATDRVGNQPQHF. The CDR3 region has the DNA TGCAGTGCTACTGACAGGGTTGGCAATCAGCCCCAGCATTTT.

The chain employs TRBV6-5 and TRBJ2-7, with D perhaps matching TRBD2 (6 bases). Germline CDR1 and CDR2: MNHEY and SVGAGI. The ends were cut back, 10 bases at V and 2 bases at J, with 15 bases in the middle. The CDR3 covers 13 residues. The CDR3 sequence: CAIGGPTAYEQYF. In nucleotides, the CDR3 is TGTGCCATTGGAGGGCCGACGGCCTACGAGCAGTACTTC.

This clonotype was counted a few times. This chain joins TRBV20-1 and TRBJ2-5, with no clear D. Germline V gives CDR1 DFQATT, CDR2 SNEGSKA (reference sequence). V was clipped by 4 bases and J by 12 bases, with 15 bases between them. CDR3 size: 11 residues. CDR3 in DNA: TGCAGTGCTAAGTCCGGGTCCCCAAAGTACTTC. Translation: CSAKSGSPKYF.

This clonotype was seen a handful of times. At one boundary the junction diverges from the germline segment, which might be a read error. The chain joins TRBV7-9 to TRBJ1-4, with unresolved D. The CDR3 length is 15 residues. CDR1 SEHNR and CDR2 FQNEAQ come from the germline V gene (reference sequence). The CDR3 bases are TGTGCCAGCTGCTTCGGCAGTGCAACTAATGAAAAACTGTTTTTT. Its translation: CASCFGSATNEKLFF.

This chain uses TRBV28 with TRBJ2-7, with 7 bases that match TRBD2. Germline CDR1 is MDHEN and CDR2 is SYDVKM. CDR3 length: 15 amino acids. The V and J ends lost 3 bases and 0 bases, in that order; junction bases with no gene match: 5. The CDR3 here is CASSFRGRASYEQYF. The CDR3 DNA reads as TGTGCCAGCAGTTTTCGGGGGAGGGCCTCCTACGAGCAGTACTTC.

Turning to this clonotype: A much larger clone differs from this one at a single base, so this may be a read error. Here the CDR3 omits its conserved ending phenylalanine or tryptophan, so a read error is the likely source. The genes are TRBV7-9 and TRBJ1-4, with D unclear. Germline CDR1 is SEHNR and CDR2 is FQNEAQ (reference sequence). Trimming removed 3 bases from V and 8 bases from J, with 7 bases in between. This CDR3 is built from 12 residues. The DNA of the CDR3 is TGTGCCAGCAGCTTGGGTCCGGAAAAACTGTTTTCT. It specifies CASSLGPEKLFS.

This clonotype occurred many times. V gene TRBV24-1 combines with J gene TRBJ2-3; either TRBD1 or TRBD2 may supply D (6 bases each). Trimming pared 3 bases from V and 4 bases from J, leaving 13 bases between. CDR3 length: 15 amino acids. The germline CDR1 and CDR2 sequences are KGHDR and SFDVKD. The CDR3 DNA is TGTGCCACCAGTGATCCTCATGGGGGGCCAGATACGCAGTATTTT. It encodes CATSDPHGGPDTQYF.

As to this clonotype: This may be a read error: a much more frequent sequence differs by one nucleotide. The conserved phenylalanine or tryptophan normally closing the CDR3 is absent here, so this likely arose from a read error. The V gene is TRBV6-6, the J gene TRBJ2-3; TRBD1 is a possible D gene (5 bases). The CDR3 totals 14 residues. The V and J ends lost 9 bases and 0 bases respectively, with 13 bases between them. Germline CDR1 is MNHNY and CDR2 is SVGAGI (reference sequence). CDR3 amino acids: CASATVYSTDTQYS. Here the CDR3 DNA reads TGTGCCAGTGCGACAGTATATAGCACAGATACGCAGTATTCT.

This chain connects TRBV7-9 to TRBJ1-6; D is unresolved. The CDR3 has 15 residues. V was trimmed by 5 bases and J by 0 bases, leaving 8 bases between them. The V gene's germline CDR1 is SEHNR and CDR2 FQNEAQ (reference sequence). CDR3 sequence reads: CASSGLSSYNSPLHF. CDR3 sequence (DNA): TGTGCCAGCAGCGGATTGAGCTCCTATAATTCACCCCTCCACTTT.

V usage is TRBV7-9 and J usage is TRBJ2-1; a possible D gene is TRBD1 (6 bases). Trimming took 1 base from V and 0 from J, leaving 10 bases between them. Germline CDR1 and CDR2: SEHNR and FQNEAQ (reference sequence). The CDR3 is made up of 16 amino acids. CDR3 sequence: CASSLVQGPSYNEQFF. CDR3 nucleotide sequence: TGTGCCAGCAGCTTAGTTCAGGGGCCCTCCTACAATGAGCAGTTCTTC. Full variable domain (outside the CDR3, taken from reference TRBV7-9 and TRBJ2-1): DTGVSQNPRHKITKRGQNVTFRCDPISEHNRLYWYRQTLGQGPEFLTYFQNEAQLEKSRLLSDRFSAERPKGSFSTLEIQRTEQGDSAMYLCASSLVQGPSYNEQFFGPGTRLTVL.

This clonotype was recorded many times. V is TRBV28 and J is TRBJ2-7; D is ambiguous. This CDR3 spans 17 amino acids. V dropped 5 bases and J dropped 0 bases, with 20 bases sitting between them. CDR1 and CDR2 from the germline V gene are MDHEN and SYDVKM. This chain's CDR3 is CASSPPPSRPLSYEQYF. In DNA, the CDR3 is TGTGCCAGCAGTCCACCCCCTTCGCGGCCCCTCTCCTACGAGCAGTACTTC.

With respect to this clonotype: A much larger clone is a single base away; this may be a read error. The CDR3 sequence is CASREAGSGANVLTF. DNA of the CDR3: TGTGCCAGCAGGGAAGCAGGGTCTGGGGCCAACGTCCTGACTTTC. This chain links TRBV27 with TRBJ2-6, with D possibly matching TRBD1 (5 bases). The CDR3 is made up of 15 amino acids. Looked up from germline, CDR1 is MNHEY and CDR2 is SMNVEV (reference sequence). Trimming pared 6 bases from V and 1 base from J, leaving 10 bases between.

A word on this clonotype: The conserved closing phenylalanine or tryptophan is absent in this CDR3, likely reflecting a read error. The gene calls are TRBV10-3 and TRBJ2-7; possibly TRBD1 for D (6 bases). The CDR3 is 13 amino acids. Trimming took 7 bases from V and 2 from J, leaving 12 bases between them. CDR1 ENHRY and CDR2 SYGVKD come from the germline V gene. In DNA, the CDR3 is TGTGCCATCAACCGGGACAACGCCTACGAGCAGTACTAC. It encodes CAINRDNAYEQYY.

Remarks on this clonotype: A read error is possible here, since a much larger clone lies one base away. J is TRBJ2-7 and V is TRBV29-1; no definite D call. Germline values: CDR1 SQVTM, CDR2 ANQGSEA. This CDR3 comprises 11 residues. CDR3 DNA sequence: TGCAGCGCTGAAGTGCGGCGTGAGCAGTACTTC. Encoded protein: CSAEVRREQYF.

This clonotype was seen at least ten times. The chain combines TRBV7-2 with TRBJ1-3; the D is unclear. CDR3 length equals 12 residues. Deletions cut 5 bases from V and 4 bases from J, with 6 bases between. CDR1 is SGHTA and CDR2 is FQGNSA in the germline V gene. The CDR3 DNA is TGTGCCAGCAGCCAACAGGGAAACACCATATATTTT. Its translation is CASSQQGNTIYF.

J is TRBJ1-6 and V is TRBV19, with D possibly matching TRBD1 (5 bases). Germline CDR1 LNHDA, CDR2 SQIVND (reference sequence). With 7 bases removed from V and 8 bases from J, the gap between germline ends came to 18 bases. The CDR3 covers 15 residues. CDR3 sequence (DNA): TGTGCCAGTACCCCCGGTCAGGGCGGTTATTCACCCCTCCACTTT. Translated, it gives CASTPGQGGYSPLHF.

Of note for this clonotype: This may stem from a read error, because a much larger clone lies one nucleotide away. This chain joins TRBV7-2 and TRBJ2-7, with D possibly being TRBD1 or TRBD2 (5 bases each). The CDR3 is 14 residues long. V shed 5 bases and J shed 3 bases, with 14 bases lying between them. Germline CDR1 reads SGHTA; CDR2 reads FQGNSA. This CDR3 is CASSTYRGNYEQYF. The CDR3 region has the DNA TGTGCCAGCAGCACCTACCGGGGCAACTACGAGCAGTACTTC.

This clonotype was detected only once. One junction end disagrees with the germline gene, perhaps due to a read error. The chain recombines TRBV12-3 or TRBV12-4 with TRBJ2-1; 12 bases agree with TRBD1. The CDR3 contains 20 residues. CDR3 protein: CASSRPGQGASNQAYNERFF. CDR3 coding DNA: TGTGCCAGCAGCCGCCCGGGACAGGGGGCCTCTAATCAGGCCTACAATGAGCGGTTCTTC.

This clonotype has more than one count but fewer than ten. One end of the junction is discordant with germline, which a read error may explain. The chain is built from TRBV20-1 and TRBJ2-7; TRBD2 aligns across 10 bases. CDR3 size: 13 residues. Germline CDR1 reads DFQATT; CDR2 reads SNEGSKA (reference sequence). CDR3 sequence (DNA): TGCAGTGCCAGAGAGCTAGCGGGAGTACAACAGTACTTC. Protein product: CSARELAGVQQYF.

Note on this clonotype: A much larger clone is a single base away; this may be a read error. This sequence joins TRBV5-1 and TRBJ2-3; TRBD2 agrees at 14 bases. Germline CDR1 SGHRS, CDR2 YFSETQ. This CDR3 spans 16 amino acids. The CDR3 sequence is CTSSEGTSGSADTQYF. The DNA of the CDR3 is TGCACCAGCAGCGAGGGGACTAGCGGGAGTGCAGATACGCAGTATTTT.

This clonotype was seen only a few times. The gene calls are TRBV24-1 and TRBJ2-1; 7 bases line up with TRBD2. This CDR3 is built from 14 residues. Per germline, CDR1 KGHDR and CDR2 SFDVKD. Trimming took 4 bases from V and 9 from J; bases not matched to a gene: 8. CDR3 sequence: CATSEREYGAEQFF. The CDR3 DNA reads as TGTGCCACCAGTGAGCGGGAGTACGGGGCTGAGCAGTTCTTC.